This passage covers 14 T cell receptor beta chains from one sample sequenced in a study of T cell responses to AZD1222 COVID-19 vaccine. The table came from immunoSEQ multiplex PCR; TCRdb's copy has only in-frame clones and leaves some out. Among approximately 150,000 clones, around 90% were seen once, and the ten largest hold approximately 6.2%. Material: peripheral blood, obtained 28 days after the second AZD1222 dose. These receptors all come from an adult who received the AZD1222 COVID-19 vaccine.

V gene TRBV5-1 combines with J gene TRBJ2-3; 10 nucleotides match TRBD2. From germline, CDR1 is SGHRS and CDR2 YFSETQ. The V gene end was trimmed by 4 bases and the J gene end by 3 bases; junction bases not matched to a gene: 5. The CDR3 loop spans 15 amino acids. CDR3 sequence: CASSPTSGTTDTQYF. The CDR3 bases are TGCGCCAGCAGCCCCACTAGCGGGACTACAGATACGCAGTATTTT.

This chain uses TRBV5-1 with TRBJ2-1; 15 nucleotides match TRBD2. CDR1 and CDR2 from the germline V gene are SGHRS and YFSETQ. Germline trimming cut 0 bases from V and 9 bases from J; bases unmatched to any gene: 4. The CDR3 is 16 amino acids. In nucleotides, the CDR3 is TGCGCCAGCAGCTTGGGGACTAGCGGGAGGGTCGTTGAGCAGTTCTTC. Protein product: CASSLGTSGRVVEQFF.

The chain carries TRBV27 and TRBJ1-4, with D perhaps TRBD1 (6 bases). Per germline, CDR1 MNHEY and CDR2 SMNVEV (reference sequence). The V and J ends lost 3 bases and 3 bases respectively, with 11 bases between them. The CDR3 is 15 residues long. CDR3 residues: CASSFRGLANEKLFF. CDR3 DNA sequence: TGTGCCAGCAGTTTCAGGGGTCTTGCTAATGAAAAACTGTTTTTT.

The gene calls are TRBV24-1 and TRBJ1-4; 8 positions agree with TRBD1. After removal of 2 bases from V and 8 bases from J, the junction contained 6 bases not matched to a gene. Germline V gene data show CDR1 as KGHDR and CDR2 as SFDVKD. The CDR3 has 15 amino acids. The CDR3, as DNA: TGTGCCACCAGTGATTCTAGGACAGGGAAGGAAAAACTGTTTTTT. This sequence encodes CATSDSRTGKEKLFF.

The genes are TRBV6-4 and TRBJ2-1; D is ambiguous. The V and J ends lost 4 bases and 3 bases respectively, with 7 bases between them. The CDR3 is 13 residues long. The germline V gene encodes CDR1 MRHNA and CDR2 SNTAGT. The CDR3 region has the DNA TGTGCCAGCAGTGGAGGTCTCTACAATGAGCAGTTCTTC. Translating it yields CASSGGLYNEQFF.

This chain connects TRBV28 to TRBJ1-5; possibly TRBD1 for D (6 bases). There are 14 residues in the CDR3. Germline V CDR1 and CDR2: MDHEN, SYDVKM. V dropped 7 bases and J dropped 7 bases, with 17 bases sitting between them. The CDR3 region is CASNLGGEGQPQHF. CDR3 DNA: TGTGCCAGCAACTTAGGGGGGGAAGGCCAGCCCCAGCATTTT.

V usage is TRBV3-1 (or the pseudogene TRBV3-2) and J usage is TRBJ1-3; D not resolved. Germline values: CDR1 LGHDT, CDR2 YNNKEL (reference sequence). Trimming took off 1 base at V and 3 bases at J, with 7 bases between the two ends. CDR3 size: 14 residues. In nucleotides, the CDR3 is TGTGCCAGCAGCCAAGCAACAGATGGAAACACCATATATTTT. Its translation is CASSQATDGNTIYF.

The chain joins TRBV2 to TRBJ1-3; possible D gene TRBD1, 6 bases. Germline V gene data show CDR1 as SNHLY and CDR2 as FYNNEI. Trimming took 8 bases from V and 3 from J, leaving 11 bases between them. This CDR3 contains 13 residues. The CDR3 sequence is CASHRDFGNTIYF. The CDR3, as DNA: TGTGCCAGCCACAGGGACTTTGGAAACACCATATATTTT.

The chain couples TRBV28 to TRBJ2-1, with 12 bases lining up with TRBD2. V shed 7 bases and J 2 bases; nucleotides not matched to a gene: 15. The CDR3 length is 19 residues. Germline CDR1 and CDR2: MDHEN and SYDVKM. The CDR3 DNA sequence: TGTGCCAGCACCAAGTCGAGACTAGCGGGAGTTGGAACCTACAATGAGCAGTTCTTC. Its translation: CASTKSRLAGVGTYNEQFF.

Written as DNA, the CDR3 is TGTGCCAGCAGTTCCGGGACAGGCTCAGAGAACTATGGCTACACCTTC. Amino acid sequence: CASSSGTGSENYGYTF. The genes are TRBV28 and TRBJ1-2; 8 bases line up with TRBD1. Germline assignment: CDR1 MDHEN and CDR2 SYDVKM. The CDR3 is 16 residues long. V gave up 4 bases and J gave up 2 bases; unmatched junction bases: 9.

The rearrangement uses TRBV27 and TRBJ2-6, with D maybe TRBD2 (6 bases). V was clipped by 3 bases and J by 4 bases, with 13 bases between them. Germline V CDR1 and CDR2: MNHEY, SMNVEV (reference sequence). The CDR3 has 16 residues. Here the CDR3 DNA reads TGTGCCAGCAGTTTTGTAGCGGCAGCGGGGGCCAACGTCCTGACTTTC. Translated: CASSFVAAAGANVLTF.

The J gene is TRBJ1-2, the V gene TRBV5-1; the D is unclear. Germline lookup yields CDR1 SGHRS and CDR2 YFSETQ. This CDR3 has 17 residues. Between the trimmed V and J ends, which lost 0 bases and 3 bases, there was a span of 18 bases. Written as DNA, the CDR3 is TGCGCCAGCAGCTTGGCTGAGAGCTTGAATTTTGACTATGGCTACACCTTC. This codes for CASSLAESLNFDYGYTF.

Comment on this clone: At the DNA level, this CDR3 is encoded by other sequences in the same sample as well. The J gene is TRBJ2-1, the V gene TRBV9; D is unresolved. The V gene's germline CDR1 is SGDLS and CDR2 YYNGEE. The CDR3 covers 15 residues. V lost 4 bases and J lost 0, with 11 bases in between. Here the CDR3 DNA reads TGTGCCAGCAGCATTTCCGGTTCCTCCTACAATGAGCAGTTCTTC. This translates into CASSISGSSYNEQFF.

The chain's CDR3 is CASSPDRDLFVSYNEQFF. The CDR3 DNA follows: TGTGCCAGCTCACCGGACAGGGACCTTTTCGTCTCCTACAATGAGCAGTTCTTC. V usage is TRBV18 and J usage is TRBJ2-1; 8 bases line up with TRBD1. J gave up 0 bases and V 3 bases, and 10 bases lay outside the gene matches. Germline assignment: CDR1 KGHSH and CDR2 LQKENI. The CDR3 totals 18 residues. Based on the CDR3 plus reference TRBV18 and TRBJ2-1, the full variable domain is NAGVMQNPRHLVRRRGQEARLRCSPMKGHSHVYWYRQLPEEGLKFMVYLQKENIIDESGMPKERFSAEFPKEGPSILRIQQVVRGDSAAYFCASSPDRDLFVSYNEQFFGPGTRLTVL.